This T cell receptor beta chain was recovered during a study of blood T cell repertoires in COVID-19. Study at large: Donors in the United States, Italy and Spain gave samples during acute or convalescent COVID-19.

This clone was counted only a few times. Additional DNA sequences in this sample encode the identical CDR3. Only in-frame clones appear in the TCRdb table, and some are missing; sequencing was by immunoSEQ multiplex PCR. This table has 450,000 to 500,000 clones, 87% appearing once. V was trimmed by 2 bases and J by 0 bases, leaving 8 bases between them. The CDR3 runs to 15 residues. Germline V gene data show CDR1 as LGHNT and CDR2 as FRNRAP. The source is a woman younger than 30 who had recovered from COVID-19. V gene TRBV12-5 combines with J gene TRBJ1-3; D unresolved. The material sequenced was PBMCs or T cells enriched from blood (not recorded which). The CDR3 is CASGLSLSSGNTIYF. The CDR3 DNA reads TGTGCTAGTGGTTTGTCATTGAGCTCTGGAAACACCATATATTTT.